A single sample gave rise to the 25 T cell receptor beta chains below, sequenced in a study of cytomegalovirus exposure and HLA in healthy donors. The PCR was carried out with 60 Vbeta primers and 13 Jbeta primers. This table comes from immunoSEQ multiplex PCR, and its TCRdb copy is limited to in-frame clones, with some not included. Among tens of thousands of clones, roughly 79% were seen once, and the ten largest hold about 5.7%. Sequenced: PBMCs. The receptors derive from a man aged 50 to 59 in good health and CMV-seronegative.

This clone came up a few times. The V gene is TRBV28, the J gene TRBJ2-5, with TRBD2 as a possible D gene (5 bases). There are 15 residues in the CDR3. Germline-derived CDR1 and CDR2 are MDHEN and SYDVKM. Trimming removed 5 bases at V and 0 bases at J, with 13 bases between. The CDR3: CASSPPKRNQETQYF. DNA for the CDR3: TGTGCCAGCAGTCCCCCAAAGCGGAACCAAGAGACCCAGTACTTC.

The CDR3: CASSKTGLTEAFF. CDR3 DNA: TGTGCCAGCAGCAAGACAGGGCTGACTGAAGCTTTCTTT. The chain employs TRBV9 and TRBJ1-1, with 7 bases lining up with TRBD1. The CDR3 extends over 13 amino acids. V was pared by 4 bases and J by 5 bases, with 5 bases of the junction left unmatched. Germline V gives CDR1 SGDLS, CDR2 YYNGEE.

By share, this clone ranks as medium-sized. This chain links TRBV6-1 with TRBJ2-7, with TRBD1 matching over 8 bases. CDR3 length: 14 residues. The J segment lost 3 bases and the V segment lost 6 bases, leaving 7 bases of the junction unmatched. Germline V gene data show CDR1 as MNHNS and CDR2 as SASEGT. The CDR3 reads CASRRTGSNYEQYF. The CDR3 DNA is TGTGCCAGCAGACGGACAGGGTCCAACTACGAGCAGTACTTC.

The chain recombines TRBV10-3 with TRBJ1-1; 8 bases match TRBD1. The CDR3 totals 16 residues. From germline, CDR1 is ENHRY and CDR2 SYGVKD. V shed 4 bases and J 6 bases; nucleotides not matched to a gene: 13. In DNA, the CDR3 is TGTGCCATCAGTGCTGCAGGGGGCAGTAAGTTCGCTGAAGCTTTCTTT. Translating gives CAISAAGGSKFAEAFF.

This chain connects TRBV9 to TRBJ2-1; 12 bases are shared with TRBD2. This CDR3 region has 16 residues. Germline V gene sequence: CDR1 SGDLS, CDR2 YYNGEE. Unmatched junction bases numbered 7, after V lost 1 base and J lost 8 bases. DNA of the CDR3: TGTGCCAGCAGCGTAACTGCGACTAGCGGGAGAGATGAGCAGTTCTTC. Translating it yields CASSVTATSGRDEQFF.

This clone was seen more than once but under ten times. The V and J genes are TRBV28 and TRBJ1-1; D not certain. The V and J ends lost 6 bases and 4 bases respectively, with 9 bases between them. The CDR3 is made up of 12 amino acids. In germline, CDR1 is MDHEN, CDR2 SYDVKM. CDR3: CASRSSPTEAFF. Here the CDR3 DNA reads TGTGCCAGCAGGTCCAGTCCCACTGAAGCTTTCTTT.

The genes are TRBV11-2 and TRBJ1-4; possible D gene TRBD1, 5 bases. Trimming pared 0 bases from V and 7 bases from J, leaving 9 bases between. CDR3 length: 14 amino acids. Per germline, CDR1 SGHAT and CDR2 FQNNGV. In DNA, the CDR3 is TGTGCCAGCAGCTTAGATTGGACAAGTGAAAAACTGTTTTTT. Translated, it gives CASSLDWTSEKLFF.

This chain connects TRBV18 to TRBJ2-7; tentatively, D is TRBD2 (5 bases). V was clipped by 6 bases and J by 6 bases, with 12 bases between them. The CDR3 is made up of 12 amino acids. Germline CDR1 reads KGHSH; CDR2 reads LQKENI. The CDR3 nucleotides read TGTGCCAGCTCCGTCGGGGATAGCGAGCAGTACTTC. Residues: CASSVGDSEQYF.

The chain links TRBV28 to TRBJ1-5; D is undetermined. The V and J ends lost 3 bases and 9 bases respectively, with 15 bases between them. In germline, CDR1 is MDHEN, CDR2 SYDVKM. This CDR3 region has 14 residues. CDR3 region: CASSFWAGFWPQHF. In nucleotides, the CDR3 is TGTGCCAGCAGTTTTTGGGCGGGGTTCTGGCCCCAGCATTTT.

The chain is built from TRBV27 and TRBJ1-2, with TRBD1 matching over 11 bases. V shed 5 bases and J 7 bases; nucleotides not matched to a gene: 9. This CDR3 is built from 15 residues. The V gene's germline CDR1 is MNHEY and CDR2 SMNVEV (reference sequence). The CDR3 nucleotides are TGTGCCAGCAGTCCCCGGACAGGGGGCTTTGGTGGCTACACCTTC. It yields the protein CASSPRTGGFGGYTF.

The chain joins TRBV18 to TRBJ1-2, with TRBD1 as a possible D gene (6 bases). The V gene lost 5 bases and the J gene lost 8 bases, with 15 bases spanning the gap. The CDR3 runs to 13 residues. Germline V gives CDR1 KGHSH, CDR2 LQKENI. DNA for the CDR3: TGTGCCAGCTCAGTACAGGGATCGGAGGGCTACACCTTC. It specifies CASSVQGSEGYTF.

V and J are TRBV11-2 and TRBJ2-3; D is uncertain. The CDR3 loop spans 12 amino acids. V lost 3 bases, J lost 2 bases, and 3 bases lay in between. Looked up from germline, CDR1 is SGHAT and CDR2 is FQNNGV. CDR3 nucleotide sequence: TGTGCCAGCAGCTTTATCACAGATACGCAGTATTTT. Protein: CASSFITDTQYF.

This chain connects TRBV28 to TRBJ1-2, with D uncertain. The germline V gene has CDR1 MDHEN and CDR2 SYDVKM. Trimming took off 2 bases at V and 4 bases at J, with 8 bases between the two ends. This CDR3 has 13 amino acids. The CDR3 region has the DNA TGTGCCAGCAGTTTAACGGTTGTCTATGGCTACACCTTC. This codes for CASSLTVVYGYTF.

The V gene is TRBV6-5, the J gene TRBJ1-4, with a tentative D call TRBD1 (5 bases). The CDR3 length is 13 residues. V lost 5 bases to trimming and J lost 11 bases, with 15 bases between them. Germline V gives CDR1 MNHEY, CDR2 SVGAGI. In nucleotides, the CDR3 is TGTGCCAGCAGTCCCTCGGAGGGGTGGAAACTGTTTTTT. This sequence encodes CASSPSEGWKLFF.

This rearrangement joins TRBV7-2 to TRBJ2-2, with D possibly TRBD1 on 6 matching bases. The V gene's germline CDR1 is SGHTA and CDR2 FQGNSA. Between the trimmed V and J ends, which lost 6 bases and 2 bases, there was a span of 10 bases. The CDR3 is 14 residues long. The CDR3 region is CASRGAYNTGELFF. DNA for the CDR3: TGTGCCAGCAGGGGGGCCTACAACACCGGGGAGCTGTTTTTT.

The J gene is TRBJ1-2, the V gene TRBV27; 9 bases map to TRBD1. The CDR3 length is 17 residues. V lost 2 bases and J lost 0; bases outside the gene matches: 7. Germline CDR1 and CDR2: MNHEY and SMNVEV (reference sequence). The CDR3 region has the DNA TGTGCCAGCAGTTTAAAAAAAAGACAGGGGGCTAACTATGGCTACACCTTC. This gives the protein CASSLKKRQGANYGYTF.

The J gene is TRBJ2-7, the V gene TRBV9, with D perhaps TRBD1 (5 bases). Per germline, CDR1 SGDLS and CDR2 YYNGEE. The CDR3 has 16 amino acids. Trimming removed 4 bases from V and 5 bases from J, with 22 bases in between. Here the CDR3 DNA reads TGTGCCAGCAGCCCAGAAGCGACAGAGGTGCCCCACGAGCAGTACTTC. This translates into CASSPEATEVPHEQYF.

The chain joins TRBV5-6 to TRBJ2-7, with a possible D match to TRBD2 (6 bases). The CDR3 length is 14 residues. V lost 4 bases, J lost 0 bases, and 11 bases lay in between. In germline, CDR1 is SGHDT, CDR2 YYEEEE. CDR3 protein: CASSRTTDSYEQYF. Here the CDR3 DNA reads TGTGCCAGCAGCAGGACTACCGACTCCTACGAGCAGTACTTC.

The chain is built from TRBV4-3 and TRBJ2-3; 11 bases align to TRBD2. This CDR3 has 17 residues. V shed 1 base, J shed 2 bases, and the junction held 5 bases outside the gene matches. Germline assignment: CDR1 LGHNA and CDR2 YSLEER. The CDR3 DNA sequence: TGCGCCAGCAGCCAAGGACTAGCGGGACTAACCACAGATACGCAGTATTTT. Its protein product is CASSQGLAGLTTDTQYF.

This clone was seen once. The rearrangement uses TRBV6-5 and TRBJ2-3, with 8 bases matching TRBD2. The CDR3 consists of 15 residues. J lost 0 bases, V lost 7 bases, and 6 bases had no gene match. Germline-derived CDR1 and CDR2 are MNHEY and SVGAGI. The CDR3 DNA sequence: TGTGCCAGCAAGAAAGCGGGAGTAAGCACAGATACGCAGTATTTT. Translation: CASKKAGVSTDTQYF.

The chain carries TRBV5-1 and TRBJ2-2; tentatively, D is TRBD2 (7 bases). Germline values: CDR1 SGHRS, CDR2 YFSETQ. V was clipped by 0 bases and J by 5 bases, with 14 bases between them. CDR3 length: 16 residues. The CDR3 sequence: CASSLVAGALTGELFF. The CDR3 nucleotides are TGCGCCAGCAGCTTGGTTGCGGGGGCCCTTACCGGGGAGCTGTTTTTT.

The chain has TRBV15 and TRBJ1-4; D gene uncertain. Germline loops: CDR1 LNHNV, CDR2 YYDKDF (reference sequence). V dropped 0 bases and J dropped 7 bases, with 9 bases sitting between them. The CDR3 covers 14 residues. In DNA, the CDR3 is TGTGCCACCAGCAGAGACAGGAGGGTTGAAAAACTGTTTTTT. This encodes CATSRDRRVEKLFF.

The gene calls are TRBV21-1 and TRBJ2-7; the table's TRBD1 call for D was not verified on the DNA. TRBV21-1 is listed as a pseudogene. This CDR3 has 15 amino acids. Here the CDR3 reads CASNRDRGEIYEQYF. The CDR3 DNA is TGTGCCAGCAACCGAGACAGGGGCGAAATCTACGAGCAGTACTTC.

V usage is TRBV30 and J usage is TRBJ2-1, with D possibly matching TRBD1 (6 bases). V lost 2 bases to trimming and J lost 9 bases, with 8 bases between them. CDR3 length equals 11 residues. From germline, CDR1 is GTSNPN and CDR2 SVGIG (reference sequence). The CDR3 DNA sequence: TGTGCCTGGAGTACAGGGAGTGAGCAGTTCTTC. Protein sequence: CAWSTGSEQFF.

This chain uses TRBV4-3 with TRBJ2-1; perhaps TRBD2 as D (6 bases). The V gene's germline CDR1 is LGHNA and CDR2 YSLEER. The CDR3 runs to 15 residues. V lost 0 bases and J 0 bases, leaving 6 bases between the germline ends. The chain's CDR3 is CASSQDSGSYNEQFF. The CDR3 DNA reads TGCGCCAGCAGCCAAGATAGCGGCTCCTACAATGAGCAGTTCTTC.